The 14 T cell receptor beta chains reported below all come from one sample, sequenced in a study of control samples from healthy donors and cancer patients (dated by TCRdb to the early 2020s). Library preparation used the immunoSEQ multiplex PCR assay. TCRdb took this table from immuneACCESS and kept in-frame rearrangements with V and J called. Such tables lack part of the clones; where checked against another copy, unresolved V genes explain under half of the gap, and the rest is unexplained. In this sample the table shows some 160,000 clones, approximately 93% of which occur a single time. More than 8% of the sample goes to the ten largest clones. Source material: blood. The receptors derive from a woman in her thirties or forties in good health.

This rearrangement joins TRBV25-1 to TRBJ2-7; maybe TRBD1 (5 bases). Germline V gene lookup returns CDR1 MGHDK and CDR2 SYGVNS. CDR3 length: 14 residues. The V gene lost 4 bases and the J gene lost 2 bases, with 12 bases spanning the gap. The chain's CDR3 is CASSASAGTYEQYF. CDR3 nucleotide sequence: TGTGCCAGCAGTGCGTCGGCAGGGACCTACGAGCAGTACTTC.

This clone was observed a few times. V gene TRBV2 combines with J gene TRBJ1-6, with a possible D match to TRBD1 (6 bases). Germline V gene data show CDR1 as SNHLY and CDR2 as FYNNEI. The V end was cut by 0 bases, the J end by 3 bases, with 9 bases between. CDR3 size: 16 residues. The CDR3 loop is CASSEAGGNYNSPLHF. CDR3 coding DNA: TGTGCCAGCAGTGAAGCGGGGGGCAACTATAATTCACCCCTCCACTTT.

This clone was detected once. This chain uses TRBV5-6 with TRBJ1-2, with D perhaps TRBD1 (6 bases). This CDR3 has 14 residues. Germline CDR1 reads SGHDT; CDR2 reads YYEEEE. Trimming took off 4 bases at V and 3 bases at J, with 13 bases between the two ends. CDR3 DNA: TGTGCCAGCAGCAATGGACAGCGATACTATGGCTACACCTTC. Encoded protein: CASSNGQRYYGYTF.

The genes are TRBV18 and TRBJ1-1; tentative D call: TRBD1 (6 bases). The CDR3 is 13 residues long. Germline V CDR1 and CDR2: KGHSH, LQKENI. V lost 2 bases to trimming and J lost 11 bases, with 15 bases between them. The CDR3 DNA reads TGTGCCAGCTCACCAAATCTTGGGGGCGAGGCTTTCTTT. This sequence encodes CASSPNLGGEAFF.

The chain links TRBV4-1 to TRBJ1-5; D uncertain. This CDR3 is built from 17 residues. The V and J ends lost 0 bases and 4 bases respectively, with 16 bases between them. Germline CDR1 and CDR2: MGHRA and YSYEKL. This CDR3 is CASSQDVLQPHNQPQHF. The DNA for the CDR3 is TGCGCCAGCAGCCAAGATGTTTTACAACCCCATAATCAGCCCCAGCATTTT.

The rearrangement uses TRBV15 and TRBJ2-7; TRBD1 aligns across 7 bases. The V and J ends lost 1 base and 1 base, in that order; junction bases with no gene match: 1. This CDR3 spans 14 amino acids. Looked up from germline, CDR1 is LNHNV and CDR2 is YYDKDF (reference sequence). This CDR3 reads CATSRGQGSYEQYF. In DNA form, the CDR3 reads TGTGCCACCAGCAGAGGACAGGGATCCTACGAGCAGTACTTC.

The chain recombines TRBV7-8 with TRBJ1-1, with no clear D. The CDR3 runs 14 residues. V was pared by 5 bases and J by 2 bases, with 12 bases between. Germline values: CDR1 SGHVS, CDR2 FQNEAQ. The CDR3 here is CASSQRRVNTEAFF. CDR3 nucleotide sequence: TGTGCCAGCAGCCAGAGGAGGGTAAACACTGAAGCTTTCTTT.

The J gene is TRBJ1-3, the V gene TRBV11-2; D gene ambiguous. Germline V gene data show CDR1 as SGHAT and CDR2 as FQNNGV. V was trimmed by 2 bases and J by 0 bases, leaving 8 bases between them. CDR3 size: 15 residues. The CDR3 DNA is TGTGCCAGCAGCTTACTGGGAATCTCTGGAAACACCATATATTTT. Its translation: CASSLLGISGNTIYF. Combining the CDR3 with reference TRBV11-2 and TRBJ1-3 gives the whole variable domain EAGVAQSPRYKIIEKRQSVAFWCNPISGHATLYWYQQILGQGPKLLIQFQNNGVVDDSQLPKDRFSAERLKGVDSTLKIQPAKLEDSAVYLCASSLLGISGNTIYFGEGSWLTVV.

The chain links TRBV11-3 to TRBJ2-2, with a tentative D call TRBD2 (5 bases). The germline V gene has CDR1 SGHNT and CDR2 YENEEA. The CDR3 loop spans 15 amino acids. V lost 1 base to trimming and J lost 1 base, with 7 bases between them. The CDR3 spells CASSLAGMNTGELFF. The CDR3 DNA reads as TGTGCCAGCAGCTTAGCGGGGATGAACACCGGGGAGCTGTTTTTT.

The chain uses TRBV6-5 and TRBJ2-7; maybe TRBD1 (5 bases). V lost 0 bases and J 1 base, leaving 10 bases between the germline ends. This CDR3 contains 15 residues. Per germline, CDR1 MNHEY and CDR2 SVGAGI. The CDR3 DNA reads as TGTGCCAGCAGTTACTCGTACAGGTTATCCTACGAGCAGTACTTC. Amino acids: CASSYSYRLSYEQYF.

The chain joins TRBV7-9 to TRBJ2-3; D uncertain. The germline CDR1 and CDR2 sequences are SEHNR and FQNEAQ (reference sequence). CDR3 length equals 16 residues. Trimming took off 5 bases at V and 2 bases at J, with 17 bases between the two ends. In DNA, the CDR3 is TGTGCCAGCAGCCCCAGACTCGCTCTATACACAGATACGCAGTATTTT. Protein product: CASSPRLALYTDTQYF.

The chain couples TRBV7-8 to TRBJ1-5; 8 bases agree with TRBD1. The junction had 8 bases not matched to a gene; V was cut back by 5 bases and J by 5 bases. The CDR3 length is 15 residues. Germline CDR1 and CDR2: SGHVS and FQNEAQ. This CDR3 is CASSIRGQGDQPQHF. The CDR3 DNA reads TGTGCCAGCAGCATCCGAGGACAGGGTGATCAGCCCCAGCATTTT.

V gene TRBV5-4 combines with J gene TRBJ2-4; 7 positions agree with TRBD1. The CDR3 is 16 residues long. V was clipped by 4 bases and J by 0 bases; unmatched bases: 7. The germline CDR1 and CDR2 sequences are SGHNT and YYREEE (reference sequence). The CDR3 spells CASSPGGLLAKNIQYF. The DNA of the CDR3 is TGTGCCAGCAGCCCAGGGGGTCTACTAGCCAAAAACATTCAGTACTTC.

The chain employs TRBV3-1 (or the pseudogene TRBV3-2) and TRBJ1-5; 7 bases are a match to TRBD1. The V and J ends lost 2 bases and 5 bases, in that order; junction bases with no gene match: 6. The CDR3 totals 15 residues. The germline V gene encodes CDR1 LGHDT and CDR2 YNNKEL (reference sequence). The CDR3 here is CASSQSGGRYQPQHF. The CDR3 coding sequence is TGTGCCAGCAGCCAATCAGGGGGGAGATATCAGCCCCAGCATTTT.